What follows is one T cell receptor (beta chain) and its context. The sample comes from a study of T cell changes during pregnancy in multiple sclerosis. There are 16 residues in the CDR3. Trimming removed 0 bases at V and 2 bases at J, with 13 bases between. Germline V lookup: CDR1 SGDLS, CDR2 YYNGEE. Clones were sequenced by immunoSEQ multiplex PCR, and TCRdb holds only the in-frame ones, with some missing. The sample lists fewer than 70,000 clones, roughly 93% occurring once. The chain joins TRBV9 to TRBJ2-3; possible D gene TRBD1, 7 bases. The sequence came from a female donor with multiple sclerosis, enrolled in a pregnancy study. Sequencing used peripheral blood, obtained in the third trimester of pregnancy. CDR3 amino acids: CASSVDAGTDTDTQYF. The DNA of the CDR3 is TGTGCCAGCAGCGTAGACGCGGGGACAGACACAGATACGCAGTATTTT.